Shown below are 23 T cell receptor beta chains from a single sample sequenced in a study of T-cell memory formation after mild COVID-19. TCRdb ran MiXCR on the 5' RACE reads and lists one entry per CDR3 protein. The sample lists 150,000 to 200,000 distinct CDR3 sequences, about 15% occurring once. The sample comprised PBMCs or a T cell subset sorted from them (not recorded which). These receptors originate from an adult woman who had mild COVID-19 (a few samples of this study predate the infection). Cell type and time point are not known.

V is TRBV4-1 and J is TRBJ2-7; 8 bases line up with TRBD1. Unmatched junction bases numbered 3, after V lost 0 bases and J lost 2 bases. This CDR3 is built from 15 residues. From germline, CDR1 is MGHRA and CDR2 YSYEKL. CDR3 loop: CASSQEGQGPYEQYF. Written as DNA, the CDR3 is TGCGCCAGCAGCCAAGAAGGACAGGGCCCCTACGAGCAGTACTTC.

The CDR3 nucleotides read TGCAGCGTTGTGCCCCCGACAGGGACTAACTATGGCTACACCTTC. Translation gives CSVVPPTGTNYGYTF. The chain is built from TRBV29-1 and TRBJ1-2; TRBD1 aligns across 7 bases. The germline CDR1 and CDR2 sequences are SQVTM and ANQGSEA. Trimming removed 4 bases from V and 0 bases from J; junction bases left unmatched: 8. The CDR3 extends over 15 amino acids.

This clonotype was seen a few times. The V and J genes are TRBV9 and TRBJ2-7; TRBD1 matches 9 bases. CDR1 is SGDLS, CDR2 YYNGEE, per germline. This CDR3 comprises 16 residues. Trimming took 3 bases from V and 0 from J; bases not matched to a gene: 7. This chain's CDR3 is CASSGTGTGSSYEQYF. The DNA of the CDR3 is TGTGCCAGCAGCGGGACCGGGACAGGGAGCTCCTACGAGCAGTACTTC.

The chain combines TRBV12-3 or TRBV12-4 with TRBJ1-1, with unresolved D. This CDR3 region has 13 residues. Trimming removed 3 bases from V and 1 base from J, with 6 bases in between. The CDR3 DNA reads TGTGCCAGCAGTTTGCTGAGGAACACTGAAGCTTTCTTT. Encoded protein: CASSLLRNTEAFF.

The V and J genes are TRBV6-5 and TRBJ1-4; D unclear. The CDR3 runs to 14 residues. V gave up 5 bases and J gave up 3 bases, with 10 bases separating them. The germline V gene has CDR1 MNHEY and CDR2 SVGAGI. The CDR3 spells CASSDRASNEKLFF. The CDR3 region has the DNA TGTGCCAGCAGTGACCGGGCCTCTAATGAAAAACTGTTTTTT.

The V call is TRBV24-1, the J call TRBJ2-1; the D gene is possibly TRBD2 (6 bases). The CDR3 covers 15 residues. V dropped 3 bases and J dropped 4 bases, with 12 bases sitting between them. Germline lookup yields CDR1 KGHDR and CDR2 SFDVKD. The CDR3 protein is CATSDTLGGYNEQFF. The DNA of the CDR3 is TGTGCCACCAGTGATACACTAGGAGGGTACAATGAGCAGTTCTTC.

The chain couples TRBV5-1 to TRBJ2-5; the match to TRBD2 covers 7 bases. The CDR3 covers 20 residues. The trim removed 2 bases at V and 5 bases at J, leaving 24 bases unmatched. Germline CDR1 reads SGHRS; CDR2 reads YFSETQ. For the CDR3, the DNA is TGCGCCAGCAGCTTCCCCCGGTATGCCAAGGGCGGGAGTAGAGTGGAGACCCAGTACTTC. It yields the protein CASSFPRYAKGGSRVETQYF.

The chain couples TRBV27 to TRBJ2-3; no clear D. Trimming cost V 4 bases and J 4 bases, with 15 bases left between them. This CDR3 is 15 amino acids long. Germline lookup yields CDR1 MNHEY and CDR2 SMNVEV (reference sequence). The CDR3 DNA reads TGTGCCAGCAGTTCCCTTCTGGGTCTACCAGATACGCAGTATTTT. Protein: CASSSLLGLPDTQYF.

V usage is TRBV12-3 or TRBV12-4 and J usage is TRBJ2-1; D possibly corresponds to TRBD2 (6 bases). The V end was cut by 3 bases, the J end by 3 bases, with 9 bases between. This CDR3 is built from 14 residues. CDR3: CASSFSSVYNEQFF. In DNA form, the CDR3 reads TGTGCCAGCAGTTTCTCTAGCGTCTACAATGAGCAGTTCTTC.

This clonotype turned up a few times. The V call is TRBV7-2, the J call TRBJ2-1; TRBD2 matches at 7 bases. This CDR3 region has 14 residues. Germline CDR1 SGHTA, CDR2 FQGNSA. J gave up 7 bases and V 5 bases, and 8 bases lay outside the gene matches. The CDR3 loop is CASSRLALRNEQFF. As DNA, the CDR3 is TGTGCCAGCAGCCGACTAGCTCTTCGGAATGAGCAGTTCTTC.

J is TRBJ1-2 and V is TRBV5-1, with TRBD1 matching over 8 bases. This CDR3 is 14 amino acids long. Per the germline V gene, CDR1 is SGHRS and CDR2 is YFSETQ. The V and J ends lost 4 bases and 8 bases, in that order; junction bases with no gene match: 10. CDR3 nucleotides: TGCGCCAGCAGCATGGACAGGGTGGACGGCGGCTACACCTTC. Translating gives CASSMDRVDGGYTF.

The chain carries TRBV29-1 and TRBJ2-5; D unclear. Germline CDR1 SQVTM, CDR2 ANQGSEA. The CDR3 consists of 13 residues. Trimming left V 3 bases short and J 5 bases short, with 13 bases between. DNA of the CDR3: TGCAGCGTTGAGGCGGCCGTAGGCGAGACCCAGTACTTC. Protein product: CSVEAAVGETQYF.

This clonotype was seen a handful of times. The chain joins TRBV4-1 to TRBJ2-5; D is perhaps TRBD1 (5 bases). Germline-derived CDR1 and CDR2 are MGHRA and YSYEKL. Between the trimmed V and J ends, which lost 3 bases and 0 bases, there was a span of 8 bases. This CDR3 comprises 14 residues. For the CDR3, the DNA is TGCGCCAGCAGCCATACGGACAACCAAGAGACCCAGTACTTC. Its protein product is CASSHTDNQETQYF.

This sequence joins TRBV12-3 or TRBV12-4 and TRBJ2-1; 8 nucleotides agree with TRBD2. CDR3 length equals 16 residues. Germline trimming cut 6 bases from V and 7 bases from J; bases unmatched to any gene: 14. The CDR3 region is CASSPETSALENEQFF. For the CDR3, the DNA is TGTGCCAGCAGCCCCGAGACTAGCGCCCTTGAGAATGAGCAGTTCTTC.

This clonotype was recorded a few times. This chain connects TRBV29-1 to TRBJ2-7, with D maybe TRBD1 (5 bases). The germline gives CDR1 SQVTM, CDR2 ANQGSEA. V was trimmed by 4 bases and J by 2 bases, leaving 12 bases between them. CDR3 length: 13 residues. This CDR3 reads CSVATRQTYEQYF. The CDR3 region has the DNA TGCAGCGTTGCTACCCGACAGACCTACGAGCAGTACTTC.

This clonotype was found a few times. The chain joins TRBV2 to TRBJ2-7; TRBD2 aligns across 12 bases. J was trimmed by 3 bases and V by 6 bases; bases with no gene match: 9. This CDR3 comprises 16 residues. The V gene's germline CDR1 is SNHLY and CDR2 FYNNEI. CDR3: CASRGTSGSTDYEQYF. CDR3 in DNA: TGTGCCAGCAGGGGGACTAGCGGGTCTACTGACTACGAGCAGTACTTC.

This clonotype was seen only a few times. The chain links TRBV20-1 to TRBJ2-7; D is tentatively TRBD1 or TRBD2 (6 bases each). Germline V gives CDR1 DFQATT, CDR2 SNEGSKA (reference sequence). V dropped 3 bases and J dropped 4 bases, with 10 bases sitting between them. The CDR3 extends over 12 amino acids. The CDR3 coding sequence is TGCAGTGCTAGGCGGGACAAATACGAGCAGTACTTC. Translation: CSARRDKYEQYF.

This clonotype showed up just a few times. The chain couples TRBV7-6 to TRBJ2-3; 12 bases match TRBD2. The CDR3 length is 20 residues. Germline-derived CDR1 and CDR2 are SGHVS and FNYEAQ. The V and J ends lost 5 bases and 0 bases, in that order; junction bases with no gene match: 15. The CDR3 nucleotides read TGTGCCAGCAGCCTTACCGGCGGACTAGCGGGAAGATCCAGCACAGATACGCAGTATTTT. Protein sequence: CASSLTGGLAGRSSTDTQYF.

V usage is TRBV7-9 and J usage is TRBJ1-2; D is uncertain. Germline CDR1 and CDR2: SEHNR and FQNEAQ (reference sequence). V lost 3 bases to trimming and J lost 1 base, with 6 bases between them. The CDR3 contains 13 residues. CDR3 coding DNA: TGTGCCAGCAGCTTCACGGATAACTATGGCTACACCTTC. Translated, it gives CASSFTDNYGYTF.

The chain has TRBV5-5 and TRBJ1-2, with unresolved D. Per germline, CDR1 SGHKS and CDR2 YYEKEE (reference sequence). Trimming removed 5 bases from V and 5 bases from J, with 16 bases in between. This CDR3 spans 14 amino acids. CDR3 bases: TGTGCCAGCAGATCTCGTAGAGGGTCGTATGGCTACACCTTC. This encodes CASRSRRGSYGYTF. The full variable domain, its missing parts supplied by reference TRBV5-5 and TRBJ1-2, is DAGVTQSPTHLIKTRGQQVTLRCSPISGHKSVSWYQQVLGQGPQFIFQYYEKEERGRGNFPDRFSARQFPNYSSELNVNALLLGDSALYLCASRSRRGSYGYTFGSGTRLTVV.

CDR3 sequence reads: CASSATLPLDEQYF. CDR3 DNA: TGCGCCAGCAGCGCGACACTTCCCCTTGACGAGCAGTACTTC. This sequence joins TRBV5-1 and TRBJ2-7; D not certain. Germline CDR1 is SGHRS and CDR2 is YFSETQ. Trimming removed 4 bases from V and 5 bases from J, with 16 bases in between. This CDR3 contains 14 residues.

The rearrangement uses TRBV2 and TRBJ1-2, with D possibly matching TRBD1 (5 bases). Trimming left V 0 bases short and J 3 bases short, with 8 bases between. Per germline, CDR1 SNHLY and CDR2 FYNNEI. The CDR3 runs 14 residues. The CDR3, as DNA: TGTGCCAGCAGTGAAGCTCAGGGTGACTATGGCTACACCTTC. This encodes CASSEAQGDYGYTF. Full variable domain (outside the CDR3, taken from reference TRBV2 and TRBJ1-2): EPEVTQTPSHQVTQMGQEVILRCVPISNHLYFYWYRQILGQKVEFLVSFYNNEISEKSEIFDDQFSVERPDGSNFTLKIRSTKLEDSAMYFCASSEAQGDYGYTFGSGTRLTVV.

This clonotype was detected only a few times. The rearrangement joins TRBV15 to TRBJ2-5, with 11 positions matching TRBD2. J lost 1 base, V lost 0 bases, and 4 bases had no gene match. Germline V gene data show CDR1 as LNHNV and CDR2 as YYDKDF (reference sequence). The CDR3 covers 17 residues. The CDR3 bases are TGTGCCACCAGCAGAGATAGACTAGCGGGAACCCAAGAGACCCAGTACTTC. Translating gives CATSRDRLAGTQETQYF.